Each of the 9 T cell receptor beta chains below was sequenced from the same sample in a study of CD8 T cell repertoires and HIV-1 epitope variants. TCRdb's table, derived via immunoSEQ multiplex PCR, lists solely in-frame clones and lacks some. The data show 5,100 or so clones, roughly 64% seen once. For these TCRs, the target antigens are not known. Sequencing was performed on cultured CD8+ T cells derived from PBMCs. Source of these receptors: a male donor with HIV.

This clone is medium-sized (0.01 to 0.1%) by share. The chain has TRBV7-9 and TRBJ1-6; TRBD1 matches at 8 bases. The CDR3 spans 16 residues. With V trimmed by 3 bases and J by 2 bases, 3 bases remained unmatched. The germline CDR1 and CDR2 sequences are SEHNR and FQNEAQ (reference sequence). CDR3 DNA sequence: TGTGCCAGCAGCTTGGACAGGGTAGCCTATAATTCACCCCTCCACTTT. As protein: CASSLDRVAYNSPLHF.

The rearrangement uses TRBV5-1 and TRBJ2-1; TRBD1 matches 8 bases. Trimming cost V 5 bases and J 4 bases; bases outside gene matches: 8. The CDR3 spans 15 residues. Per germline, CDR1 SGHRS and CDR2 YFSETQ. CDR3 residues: CASSSGTGEYNEQFF. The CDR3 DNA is TGCGCCAGCAGTTCCGGGACAGGCGAATACAATGAGCAGTTCTTC.

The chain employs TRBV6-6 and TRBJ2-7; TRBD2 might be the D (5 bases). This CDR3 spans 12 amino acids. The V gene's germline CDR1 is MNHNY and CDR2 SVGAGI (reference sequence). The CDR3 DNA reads TGTGTCACCAGGCGGAGGTTCGACGAGCAGTACTTC. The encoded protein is CVTRRRFDEQYF.

The CDR3 coding sequence is TGTGCCAGCAGCTTGGGAGGGACAGGGCCCGAGCAGTACTTC. Translating it yields CASSLGGTGPEQYF. The chain is built from TRBV5-5 and TRBJ2-7; 9 nucleotides match TRBD1. V shed 0 bases, J shed 6 bases, and the junction held 4 bases outside the gene matches. Germline V lookup: CDR1 SGHKS, CDR2 YYEKEE (reference sequence). The CDR3 is made up of 14 amino acids.

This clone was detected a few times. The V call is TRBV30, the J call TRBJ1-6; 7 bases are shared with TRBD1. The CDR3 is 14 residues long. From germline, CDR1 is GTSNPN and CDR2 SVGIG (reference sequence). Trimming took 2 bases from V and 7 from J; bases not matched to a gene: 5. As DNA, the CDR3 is TGTGCCTGGAGTCCAGGGGGGGACAATTCACCCCTCCACTTT. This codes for CAWSPGGDNSPLHF.

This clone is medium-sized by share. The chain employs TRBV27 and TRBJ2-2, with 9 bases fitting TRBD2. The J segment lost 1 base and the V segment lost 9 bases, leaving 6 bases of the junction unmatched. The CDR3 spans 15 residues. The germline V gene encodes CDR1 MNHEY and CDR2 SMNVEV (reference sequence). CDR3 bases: TGTGCCAGGAAGCTAGCGGGGAGGAACACCGGGGAGCTGTTTTTT. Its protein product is CARKLAGRNTGELFF.

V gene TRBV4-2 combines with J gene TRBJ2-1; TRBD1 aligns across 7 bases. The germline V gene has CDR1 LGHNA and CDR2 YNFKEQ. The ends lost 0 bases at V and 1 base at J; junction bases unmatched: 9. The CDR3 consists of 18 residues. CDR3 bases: TGTGCCAGCAGCCAAGATGAGGCCTTGACAGGGTCCTACAATGAGCAGTTCTTC. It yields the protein CASSQDEALTGSYNEQFF.

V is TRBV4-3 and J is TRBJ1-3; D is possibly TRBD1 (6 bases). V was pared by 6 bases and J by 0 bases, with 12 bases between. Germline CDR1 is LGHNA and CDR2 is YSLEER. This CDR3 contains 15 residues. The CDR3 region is CASSEDSRSGNTIYF. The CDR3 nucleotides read TGCGCCAGCAGTGAGGACAGTCGCTCTGGAAACACCATATATTTT.

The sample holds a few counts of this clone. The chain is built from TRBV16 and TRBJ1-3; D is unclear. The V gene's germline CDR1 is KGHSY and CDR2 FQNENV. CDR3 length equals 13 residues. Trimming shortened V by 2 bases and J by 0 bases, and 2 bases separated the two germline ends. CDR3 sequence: CASSQASGNTIYF. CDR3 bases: TGTGCCAGCAGCCAAGCCTCTGGAAACACCATATATTTT.